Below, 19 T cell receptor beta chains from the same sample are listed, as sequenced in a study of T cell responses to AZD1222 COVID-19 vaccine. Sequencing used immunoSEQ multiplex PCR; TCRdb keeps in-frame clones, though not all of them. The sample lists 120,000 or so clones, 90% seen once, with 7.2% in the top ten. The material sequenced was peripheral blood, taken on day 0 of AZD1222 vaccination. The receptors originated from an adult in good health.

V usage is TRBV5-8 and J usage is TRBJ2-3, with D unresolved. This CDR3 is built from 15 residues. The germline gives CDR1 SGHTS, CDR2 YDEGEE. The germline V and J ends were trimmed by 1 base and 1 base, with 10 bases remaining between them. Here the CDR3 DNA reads TGTGCCAGCAGCTTGCCAGGACGGGGCACAGATACGCAGTATTTT. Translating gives CASSLPGRGTDTQYF.

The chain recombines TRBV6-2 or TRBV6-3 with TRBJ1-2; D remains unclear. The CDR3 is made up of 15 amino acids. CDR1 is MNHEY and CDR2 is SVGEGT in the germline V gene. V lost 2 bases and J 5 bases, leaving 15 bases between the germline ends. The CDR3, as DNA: TGTGCCAGCAGTTACAGGGCGGTCCTTCGGTATGGCTACACCTTC. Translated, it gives CASSYRAVLRYGYTF.

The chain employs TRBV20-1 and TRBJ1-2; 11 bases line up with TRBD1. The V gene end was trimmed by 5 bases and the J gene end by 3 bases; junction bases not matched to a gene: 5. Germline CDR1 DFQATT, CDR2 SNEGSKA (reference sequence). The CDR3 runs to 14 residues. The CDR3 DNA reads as TGCAGTGCTGGTGGGACAGGGGGATACTATGGCTACACCTTC. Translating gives CSAGGTGGYYGYTF.

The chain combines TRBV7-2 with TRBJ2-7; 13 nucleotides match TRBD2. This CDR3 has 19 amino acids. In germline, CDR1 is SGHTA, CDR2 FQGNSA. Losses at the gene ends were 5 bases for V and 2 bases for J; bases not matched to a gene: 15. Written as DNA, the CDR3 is TGTGCCAGCAGCGAGAACGGACTAGCGGGAGCCGGGGGAGCCTACGAGCAGTACTTC. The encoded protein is CASSENGLAGAGGAYEQYF.

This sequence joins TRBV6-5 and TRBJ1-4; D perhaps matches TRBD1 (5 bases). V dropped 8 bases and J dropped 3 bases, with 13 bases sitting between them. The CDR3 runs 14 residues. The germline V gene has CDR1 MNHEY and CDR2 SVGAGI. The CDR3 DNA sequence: TGTGCCAGCGGGGGAAGAACCGCTAATGAAAAACTGTTTTTT. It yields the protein CASGGRTANEKLFF.

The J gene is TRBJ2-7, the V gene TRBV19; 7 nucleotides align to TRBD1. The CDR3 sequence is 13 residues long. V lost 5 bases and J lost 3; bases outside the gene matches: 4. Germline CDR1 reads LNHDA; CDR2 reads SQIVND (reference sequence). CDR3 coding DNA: TGTGCCAGTAGTCCCGGACAGGTCTACGAGCAGTACTTC. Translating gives CASSPGQVYEQYF.

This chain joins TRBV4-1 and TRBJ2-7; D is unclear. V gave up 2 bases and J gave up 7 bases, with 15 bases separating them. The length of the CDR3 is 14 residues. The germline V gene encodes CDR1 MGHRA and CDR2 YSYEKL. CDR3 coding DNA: TGCGCCAGCAGCCAATCTCTCCTAACTGCTGAGCAGTACTTC. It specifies CASSQSLLTAEQYF.

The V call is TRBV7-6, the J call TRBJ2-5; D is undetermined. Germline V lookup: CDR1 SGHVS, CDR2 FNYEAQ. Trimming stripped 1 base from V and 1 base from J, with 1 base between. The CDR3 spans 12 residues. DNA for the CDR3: TGTGCCAGCAGCTTAGGCCAAGAGACCCAGTACTTC. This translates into CASSLGQETQYF.

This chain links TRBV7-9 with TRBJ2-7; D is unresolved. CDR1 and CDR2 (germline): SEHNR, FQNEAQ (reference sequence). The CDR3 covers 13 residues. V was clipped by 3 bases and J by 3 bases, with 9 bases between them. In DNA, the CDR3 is TGTGCCAGCAGCTTTTTGGCCGGCTACGAGCAGTACTTC. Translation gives CASSFLAGYEQYF. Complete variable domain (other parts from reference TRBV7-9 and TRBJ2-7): DTGVSQNPRHKITKRGQNVTFRCDPISEHNRLYWYRQTLGQGPEFLTYFQNEAQLEKSRLLSDRFSAERPKGSFSTLEIQRTEQGDSAMYLCASSFLAGYEQYFGPGTRLTVT.

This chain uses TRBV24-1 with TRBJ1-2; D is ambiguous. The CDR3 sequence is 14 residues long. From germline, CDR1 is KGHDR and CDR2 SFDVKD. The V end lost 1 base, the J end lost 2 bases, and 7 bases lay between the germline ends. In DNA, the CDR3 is TGTGCCACCAGTGATTTTGACCGGAACTATGGCTACACCTTC. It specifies CATSDFDRNYGYTF.

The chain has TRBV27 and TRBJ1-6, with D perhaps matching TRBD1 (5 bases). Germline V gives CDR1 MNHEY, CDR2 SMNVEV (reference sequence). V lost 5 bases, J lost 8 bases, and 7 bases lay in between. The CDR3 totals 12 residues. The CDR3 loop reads CASSTGDSPLHF. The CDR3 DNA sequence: TGTGCCAGCAGTACGGGGGATTCACCCCTCCACTTT.

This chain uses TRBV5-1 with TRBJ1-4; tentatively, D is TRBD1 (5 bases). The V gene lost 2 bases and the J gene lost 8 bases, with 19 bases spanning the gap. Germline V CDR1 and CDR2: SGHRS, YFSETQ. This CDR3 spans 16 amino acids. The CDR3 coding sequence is TGCGCCAGCAGCTTTGGCCTAACTACGGAGGGGGAAAAACTGTTTTTT. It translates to CASSFGLTTEGEKLFF.

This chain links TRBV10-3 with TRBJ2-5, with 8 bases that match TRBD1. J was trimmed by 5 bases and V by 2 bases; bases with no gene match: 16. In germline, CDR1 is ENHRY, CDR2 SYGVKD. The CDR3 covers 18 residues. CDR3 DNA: TGTGCCATCAGTGAGCCCATGACAGGGGCTCCGTGGGGGGAGACCCAGTACTTC. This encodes CAISEPMTGAPWGETQYF.

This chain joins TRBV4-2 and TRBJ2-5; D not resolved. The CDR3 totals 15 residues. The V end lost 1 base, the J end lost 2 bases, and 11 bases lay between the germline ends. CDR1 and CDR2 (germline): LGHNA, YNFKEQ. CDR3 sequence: CASSQGQAGQETQYF. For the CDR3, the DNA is TGTGCCAGCAGCCAAGGTCAAGCAGGACAAGAGACCCAGTACTTC.

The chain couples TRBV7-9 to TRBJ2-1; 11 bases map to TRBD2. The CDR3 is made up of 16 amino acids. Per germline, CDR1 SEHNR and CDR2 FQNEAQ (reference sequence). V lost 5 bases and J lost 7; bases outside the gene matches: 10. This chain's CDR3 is CASSPRSGRGGNEQFF. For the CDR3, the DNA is TGTGCCAGCAGCCCACGTAGCGGGAGGGGAGGGAATGAGCAGTTCTTC.

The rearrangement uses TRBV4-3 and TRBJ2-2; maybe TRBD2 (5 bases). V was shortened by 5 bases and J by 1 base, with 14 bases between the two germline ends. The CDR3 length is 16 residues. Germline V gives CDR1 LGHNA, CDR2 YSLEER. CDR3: CASSSMVGGNTGELFF. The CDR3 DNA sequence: TGCGCCAGCAGCAGTATGGTCGGAGGGAACACCGGGGAGCTGTTTTTT.

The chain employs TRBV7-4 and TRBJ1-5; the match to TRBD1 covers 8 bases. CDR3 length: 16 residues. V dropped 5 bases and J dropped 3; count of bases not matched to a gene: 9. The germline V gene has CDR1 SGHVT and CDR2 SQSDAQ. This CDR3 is CASSPTSDRDNQPQHF. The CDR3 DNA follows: TGTGCCAGCAGCCCAACCTCGGACAGGGACAATCAGCCCCAGCATTTT.

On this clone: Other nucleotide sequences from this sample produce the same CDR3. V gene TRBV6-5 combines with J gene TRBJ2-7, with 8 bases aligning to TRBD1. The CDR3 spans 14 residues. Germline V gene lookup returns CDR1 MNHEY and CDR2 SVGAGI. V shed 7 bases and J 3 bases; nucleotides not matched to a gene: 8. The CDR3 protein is CASTSTGGRYEQYF. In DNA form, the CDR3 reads TGTGCCAGCACCTCTACAGGGGGTCGCTACGAGCAGTACTTC.

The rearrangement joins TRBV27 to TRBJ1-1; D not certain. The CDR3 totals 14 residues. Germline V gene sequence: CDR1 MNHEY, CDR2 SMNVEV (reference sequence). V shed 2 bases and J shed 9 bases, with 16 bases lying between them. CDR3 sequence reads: CASSLPSERAKAFF. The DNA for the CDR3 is TGTGCCAGCAGTTTACCCTCCGAAAGGGCGAAAGCTTTCTTT.